These 13 T cell receptor beta chains originate from one sample sequenced in a study of T cells in Graves' hyperthyroidism and ophthalmopathy. Amplification of TCR beta CDR3 regions used RNA as the template. HTBI primers were used for first-round RT-PCR of the TCR CDR3. A single record per CDR3 protein comes from TCRdb applying MiXCR to the multiplex PCR reads. The data show some 580,000 distinct CDR3 sequences, about 16% seen once. The material sequenced was blood. The receptors here all came from a woman aged 40 to 49 with Graves' ophthalmopathy.

This clonotype was seen more than once but under ten times. The CDR3 DNA follows: TGCAGTGCTAGAGATTCGGGACAGGGGTTTAGCAATCAGCCCCAGCATTTT. Its protein is CSARDSGQGFSNQPQHF. The V and J genes are TRBV20-1 and TRBJ1-5, with 10 positions matching TRBD1. The germline V gene has CDR1 DFQATT and CDR2 SNEGSKA (reference sequence). This CDR3 has 17 residues. J lost 0 bases, V lost 0 bases, and 5 bases had no gene match.

This clonotype was seen repeatedly, ten times or more. This chain joins TRBV7-9 and TRBJ2-7; D remains ambiguous. This CDR3 is built from 12 residues. Germline V CDR1 and CDR2: SEHNR, FQNEAQ (reference sequence). Trimming cost V 5 bases and J 6 bases, with 11 bases left between them. The CDR3 loop reads CASSPTYGEQYF. Written as DNA, the CDR3 is TGTGCCAGCAGCCCTACGTACGGCGAGCAGTACTTC. The full variable domain, rest sourced from reference TRBV7-9 and TRBJ2-7, is DTGVSQNPRHKITKRGQNVTFRCDPISEHNRLYWYRQTLGQGPEFLTYFQNEAQLEKSRLLSDRFSAERPKGSFSTLEIQRTEQGDSAMYLCASSPTYGEQYFGPGTRLTVT.

The chain carries TRBV3-1 and TRBJ1-2; no clear D gene. The germline gives CDR1 LGHDT, CDR2 YNNKEL (reference sequence). The CDR3 covers 15 residues. The germline V and J ends were trimmed by 3 bases and 0 bases, with 11 bases remaining between them. In nucleotides, the CDR3 is TGTGCCAGCAGCCACGGTAGTAAAGCTAACTATGGCTACACCTTC. Translating it yields CASSHGSKANYGYTF.

The J gene is TRBJ1-4, the V gene TRBV29-1; D remains unclear. The germline V and J ends were trimmed by 4 bases and 4 bases, with 10 bases remaining between them. CDR1 is SQVTM and CDR2 is ANQGSEA in the germline V gene. The CDR3 is 13 residues long. The CDR3 sequence is CSVALTLNEKLFF. CDR3 DNA: TGCAGCGTTGCTCTCACCCTTAATGAAAAACTGTTTTTT.

This clonotype showed up many times. DNA for the CDR3: TGTGCCAGCAGTTCCCGGTACCAAGAGACCCAGTACTTC. This translates into CASSSRYQETQYF. The rearrangement links TRBV28 to TRBJ2-5; D unresolved. V was trimmed by 4 bases and J by 0 bases, leaving 6 bases between them. The CDR3 is 13 residues long. Germline assignment: CDR1 MDHEN and CDR2 SYDVKM. Full variable domain (outside the CDR3, taken from reference TRBV28 and TRBJ2-5): DVKVTQSSRYLVKRTGEKVFLECVQDMDHENMFWYRQDPGLGLRLIYFSYDVKMKEKGDIPEGYSVSREKKERFSLILESASTNQTSMYLCASSSRYQETQYFGPGTRLLVL.

This clonotype was counted a few times. The chain carries TRBV7-9 and TRBJ1-4, with 10 bases identical to TRBD1. CDR3 length equals 15 residues. CDR1 and CDR2 (germline): SEHNR, FQNEAQ (reference sequence). Trimming cost V 5 bases and J 8 bases; bases outside gene matches: 8. The DNA for the CDR3 is TGTGCCAGCAGCCAGCCGGGACAGGGGTTAGAAAAACTGTTTTTT. Encoded protein: CASSQPGQGLEKLFF.

This clonotype was observed at least ten times. The genes are TRBV2 and TRBJ2-1, with D hard to call. Germline CDR1 and CDR2: SNHLY and FYNNEI. The germline V and J ends were trimmed by 4 bases and 0 bases, with 13 bases remaining between them. This CDR3 region has 16 residues. CDR3 sequence: CASSVRLLSSYNEQFF. CDR3 sequence (DNA): TGTGCCAGCAGTGTACGGTTGTTGAGCTCCTACAATGAGCAGTTCTTC.

The genes are TRBV6-1 and TRBJ1-4, with TRBD1 matching over 8 bases. CDR1 is MNHNS and CDR2 is SASEGT in the germline V gene. The V gene end was trimmed by 5 bases and the J gene end by 0 bases; junction bases not matched to a gene: 5. The CDR3 extends over 16 amino acids. CDR3 loop: CASSPGQVATNEKLFF. For the CDR3, the DNA is TGTGCCAGCAGTCCGGGACAGGTTGCAACTAATGAAAAACTGTTTTTT.

This clonotype was seen many times. The chain is built from TRBV28 and TRBJ2-7; D is uncertain. V was clipped by 7 bases and J by 3 bases, with 13 bases between them. The V gene's germline CDR1 is MDHEN and CDR2 SYDVKM. The CDR3 extends over 13 amino acids. The CDR3 spells CASTFDTYYEQYF. DNA for the CDR3: TGTGCCAGCACCTTCGACACGTACTACGAGCAGTACTTC.

This chain links TRBV5-6 with TRBJ2-1, with D possibly being TRBD1 or TRBD2 (7 bases each). This CDR3 comprises 15 residues. In germline, CDR1 is SGHDT, CDR2 YYEEEE. Trimming stripped 0 bases from V and 5 bases from J, with 12 bases between. The CDR3 spells CASSLDQGGHNEQFF. DNA for the CDR3: TGTGCCAGCAGCTTGGATCAGGGGGGGCACAATGAGCAGTTCTTC.

The CDR3 sequence: CASSYPVGSSYEQYF. CDR3 DNA: TGTGCCAGCAGTTACCCGGTGGGCAGTTCCTACGAGCAGTACTTC. The chain is built from TRBV6-6 and TRBJ2-7; D unclear. This CDR3 has 15 residues. Trimming cost V 2 bases and J 1 base, with 12 bases left between them. The germline V gene encodes CDR1 MNHNY and CDR2 SVGAGI (reference sequence).

This clonotype was seen at least ten times. The chain employs TRBV18 and TRBJ2-7, with D possibly being TRBD2 (6 bases). V lost 4 bases, J lost 7 bases, and 11 bases lay in between. This CDR3 comprises 12 residues. Germline V CDR1 and CDR2: KGHSH, LQKENI. The CDR3 spells CASSQSAGEQYF. The CDR3, as DNA: TGTGCCAGCTCACAGTCCGCGGGGGAGCAGTACTTC.

This clonotype was recorded many times. The chain combines TRBV20-1 with TRBJ1-1; D is possibly TRBD1 (5 bases). Germline V CDR1 and CDR2: DFQATT, SNEGSKA (reference sequence). CDR3 length: 14 residues. V was cut by 0 bases and J by 1 base, with 9 bases left in between. Here the CDR3 reads CSARETGQNTEAFF. For the CDR3, the DNA is TGCAGTGCTAGAGAAACAGGCCAGAACACTGAAGCTTTCTTT.